These 27 T cell receptor beta chains were all obtained from the same sample, sequenced in a study of shared clonotypes between healthy human individuals. The assay was immunoSEQ multiplex PCR, and TCRdb's table has in-frame clones only and misses some. The table lists a few million clones, 92% of them singletons. Sequenced input: naive CD4+ T cells from PBMCs. Subset indicated: CD45RA+ positively selected. Every receptor here comes from a man between 18 and 35 years old in good health. Some clones in this sample may be carry-over from other donors' samples.

The V and J genes are TRBV7-9 and TRBJ1-5; unclear D gene. Trimming cost V 1 base and J 4 bases, with 14 bases left between them. Per the germline V gene, CDR1 is SEHNR and CDR2 is FQNEAQ (reference sequence). This CDR3 is 16 amino acids long. In DNA form, the CDR3 reads TGTGCCAGCAGCTTAGTCAAGGGTCGAGGGAATCAGCCCCAGCATTTT. As protein: CASSLVKGRGNQPQHF.

The chain carries TRBV18 and TRBJ2-1, with 8 bases matching TRBD2. The CDR3 is 16 amino acids. Germline-derived CDR1 and CDR2 are KGHSH and LQKENI. V was clipped by 6 bases and J by 7 bases; unmatched bases: 14. The CDR3 DNA is TGTGCCAGCTCGCCCCGGGGACGGGGGGGGAGGAATGAGCAGTTCTTC. This sequence encodes CASSPRGRGGRNEQFF. Full variable domain (missing parts from reference TRBV18 and TRBJ2-1): NAGVMQNPRHLVRRRGQEARLRCSPMKGHSHVYWYRQLPEEGLKFMVYLQKENIIDESGMPKERFSAEFPKEGPSILRIQQVVRGDSAAYFCASSPRGRGGRNEQFFGPGTRLTVL.

As to this clone: Other nucleotide sequences in the sample specify the same CDR3. CDR3 nucleotides: TGTGCCAGCAGCTTAGGACTAGCGGCCACAGATACGCAGTATTTT. As protein: CASSLGLAATDTQYF. This chain links TRBV11-3 with TRBJ2-3; 9 bases are a match to TRBD2. Germline trimming cut 1 base from V and 2 bases from J; bases unmatched to any gene: 1. From germline, CDR1 is SGHNT and CDR2 YENEEA. The CDR3 is made up of 15 amino acids. Complete variable domain (other parts from reference TRBV11-3 and TRBJ2-3): EAGVVQSPRYKIIEKKQPVAFWCNPISGHNTLYWYLQNLGQGPELLIRYENEEAVDDSQLPKDRFSAERLKGVDSTLKIQPAELGDSAVYLCASSLGLAATDTQYFGPGTRLTVL.

The chain uses TRBV5-1 and TRBJ1-5; 11 bases align to TRBD1. The trim removed 4 bases at V and 4 bases at J, leaving 4 bases unmatched. The CDR3 spans 15 residues. Germline V gene sequence: CDR1 SGHRS, CDR2 YFSETQ. This chain's CDR3 is CASSMGQGDNQPQHF. CDR3 DNA sequence: TGCGCCAGCAGCATGGGACAGGGGGATAATCAGCCCCAGCATTTT. Together with reference TRBV5-1 and TRBJ1-5, the CDR3 gives the full variable domain: KAGVTQTPRYLIKTRGQQVTLSCSPISGHRSVSWYQQTPGQGLQFLFEYFSETQRNKGNFPGRFSGRQFSNSRSEMNVSTLELGDSALYLCASSMGQGDNQPQHFGDGTRLSIL.

In the case of this clone: Additional DNA sequences in this sample encode the identical CDR3. J is TRBJ2-7 and V is TRBV7-9, with D uncertain. The ends were cut back, 1 base at V and 4 bases at J, with 5 bases in the middle. CDR3 size: 12 residues. Per germline, CDR1 SEHNR and CDR2 FQNEAQ (reference sequence). The CDR3 sequence: CASSLDVYEQYF. CDR3 sequence (DNA): TGTGCCAGCAGCTTAGACGTTTACGAGCAGTACTTC.

The chain uses TRBV5-1 and TRBJ2-3; perhaps TRBD2 as D (6 bases). This CDR3 comprises 15 residues. Trimming took 1 base from V and 1 from J, leaving 10 bases between them. CDR1 SGHRS and CDR2 YFSETQ come from the germline V gene. In DNA form, the CDR3 reads TGCGCCAGCAGCTTGAGTGGAGGGCGCACAGATACGCAGTATTTT. This translates into CASSLSGGRTDTQYF.

The genes are TRBV15 and TRBJ2-6; unclear D gene. The CDR3 has 15 amino acids. Deletions cut 3 bases from V and 9 bases from J, with 15 bases between. Germline V lookup: CDR1 LNHNV, CDR2 YYDKDF (reference sequence). This CDR3 is CATSSALKLHNVLTF. CDR3 sequence (DNA): TGTGCCACCAGCAGCGCCTTAAAGCTACACAACGTCCTGACTTTC.

The chain has TRBV9 and TRBJ2-2; TRBD2 agrees at 16 bases. The germline V gene has CDR1 SGDLS and CDR2 YYNGEE. Trimming at V came to 2 bases and at J to 6 bases, leaving 10 bases not matched to a gene. The CDR3 runs 19 residues. Written as DNA, the CDR3 is TGTGCCAGCAGCGTTCCGGGACTAGCGGGAGGGCCCTTTGCCGGGGAGCTGTTTTTT. Amino acid sequence: CASSVPGLAGGPFAGELFF.

The chain links TRBV29-1 to TRBJ1-1; D not resolved. V was cut by 5 bases and J by 0 bases, with 16 bases left in between. Germline assignment: CDR1 SQVTM and CDR2 ANQGSEA. This CDR3 contains 15 residues. This chain's CDR3 is CSVRTGIAMNTEAFF. As DNA, the CDR3 is TGCAGCGTTCGAACCGGGATCGCCATGAACACTGAAGCTTTCTTT.

To note about this clone: Other DNA sequences in the sample encode the same CDR3. The chain has TRBV5-1 and TRBJ1-3; no firm D call. Germline V gene data show CDR1 as SGHRS and CDR2 as YFSETQ. Trimming removed 0 bases at V and 0 bases at J, with 7 bases between. CDR3 length equals 15 residues. In nucleotides, the CDR3 is TGCGCCAGCAGCTTGGCTCTGAGCTCTGGAAACACCATATATTTT. This encodes CASSLALSSGNTIYF.

The rearrangement joins TRBV27 to TRBJ1-1; D unresolved. The V gene lost 3 bases and the J gene lost 4 bases, with 9 bases spanning the gap. The CDR3 covers 13 residues. CDR1 and CDR2 (germline): MNHEY, SMNVEV (reference sequence). The DNA for the CDR3 is TGTGCCAGCAGTTTTGGGTGGGGCACTGAAGCTTTCTTT. It encodes CASSFGWGTEAFF.

This chain links TRBV28 with TRBJ2-1; 10 bases match TRBD2. The CDR3 loop spans 14 amino acids. Germline assignment: CDR1 MDHEN and CDR2 SYDVKM. The ends lost 6 bases at V and 15 bases at J; junction bases unmatched: 14. CDR3 residues: CASRTRLAGDRRFF. CDR3 DNA sequence: TGTGCCAGCAGAACGAGGCTAGCGGGAGATCGGCGGTTCTTC.

This clone was seen only once. The sample contains more than one DNA sequence encoding this CDR3. The chain combines TRBV2 with TRBJ2-7, with 7 bases aligning to TRBD1. V lost 3 bases to trimming and J lost 3 bases; unmatched junction nucleotides: 5. The CDR3 spans 14 residues. Germline CDR1 SNHLY, CDR2 FYNNEI. Here the CDR3 reads CASSEQGDRYEQYF. The CDR3 region has the DNA TGTGCCAGCAGTGAGCAGGGGGACCGCTACGAGCAGTACTTC.

This chain connects TRBV6-4 to TRBJ2-6; D is undetermined. V lost 0 bases to trimming and J lost 9 bases, with 15 bases between them. Germline V lookup: CDR1 MRHNA, CDR2 SNTAGT. The CDR3 loop spans 16 amino acids. The CDR3 DNA reads TGTGCCAGCAGTGACTCGTGGGAAAAGGCCGACAACGTCCTGACTTTC. Translation gives CASSDSWEKADNVLTF.

The gene calls are TRBV6-1 and TRBJ2-1; no firm D call. With 1 base removed from V and 12 bases from J, the gap between germline ends came to 13 bases. Germline CDR1 is MNHNS and CDR2 is SASEGT. CDR3 length: 13 amino acids. The CDR3 DNA follows: TGTGCCAGCAGTGAAGGACACCCCATCGGGCAGTTCTTC. It translates to CASSEGHPIGQFF.

This CDR3 reads CASSYAQDYEQYF. CDR3 in DNA: TGTGCCAGCAGTTACGCCCAGGACTACGAGCAGTACTTC. This sequence joins TRBV6-6 and TRBJ2-7; D call uncertain. Deletions cut 2 bases from V and 3 bases from J, with 8 bases between. CDR3 length equals 13 residues. CDR1 MNHNY and CDR2 SVGAGI come from the germline V gene (reference sequence).

V usage is TRBV28 and J usage is TRBJ1-2; 7 nucleotides line up with TRBD1. V trimming: 3 bases; J trimming: 5 bases; junction bases outside the gene matches: 3. The CDR3 contains 13 residues. CDR1 MDHEN and CDR2 SYDVKM come from the germline V gene. Here the CDR3 reads CASSFARGYGYTF. CDR3 DNA sequence: TGTGCCAGCAGTTTTGCCAGGGGGTATGGCTACACCTTC.

V usage is TRBV21-1 and J usage is TRBJ2-2; the tabulated D call, TRBD1, remains unverified against the DNA. TRBV21-1 is tagged as a pseudogene. This CDR3 comprises 16 residues. The CDR3 coding sequence is TGTGCCAGCAGCAAGACAGCTCCCTCGAACACCGGGGAGCTGTTTTTT. It encodes CASSKTAPSNTGELFF.

The chain employs TRBV28 and TRBJ2-1; 15 bases match TRBD2. CDR1 MDHEN and CDR2 SYDVKM come from the germline V gene. The CDR3 is made up of 18 amino acids. J lost 9 bases, V lost 1 base, and 10 bases had no gene match. The CDR3: CASSLSTFGTSGRFEQFF. CDR3 in DNA: TGTGCCAGCAGTTTATCGACCTTCGGGACTAGCGGGAGGTTTGAGCAGTTCTTC.

The J gene is TRBJ1-3, the V gene TRBV2; D is unclear. This CDR3 region has 13 residues. CDR1 and CDR2 from the germline V gene are SNHLY and FYNNEI. V gave up 5 bases and J gave up 2 bases, with 7 bases separating them. CDR3 bases: TGTGCCAGCAGTTGGGCCCCTGGAAACACCATATATTTT. Translation gives CASSWAPGNTIYF.

The chain has TRBV28 and TRBJ1-4; no clear D. Deletions cut 6 bases from V and 8 bases from J, with 19 bases between. Per the germline V gene, CDR1 is MDHEN and CDR2 is SYDVKM. The CDR3 spans 15 residues. The CDR3 coding sequence is TGTGCCAGCAGCCCCTTGTCACCGGGGAGGGAAAAACTGTTTTTT. Amino acid sequence: CASSPLSPGREKLFF.

This CDR3 is CASSLGSVNTEAFF. In DNA, the CDR3 is TGTGCCAGCAGCTTGGGGTCCGTGAACACTGAAGCTTTCTTT. V usage is TRBV5-6 and J usage is TRBJ1-1, with D hard to call. The germline gives CDR1 SGHDT, CDR2 YYEEEE. V lost 0 bases and J 0 bases, leaving 6 bases between the germline ends. The CDR3 extends over 14 amino acids.

Points on this clone: The same CDR3 can be traced to other DNA sequences in this sample. The rearrangement uses TRBV15 and TRBJ2-1; TRBD1 matches at 7 bases. V was clipped by 1 base and J by 1 base; unmatched bases: 4. CDR1 and CDR2 from the germline V gene are LNHNV and YYDKDF (reference sequence). CDR3 length: 16 amino acids. CDR3 loop: CATSRVGRGSYNEQFF. The CDR3 DNA is TGTGCCACCAGCAGAGTCGGCAGGGGGTCCTACAATGAGCAGTTCTTC. The variable domain in full, with the rest retrieved from reference TRBV15 and TRBJ2-1, is DAMVIQNPRYQVTQFGKPVTLSCSQTLNHNVMYWYQQKSSQAPKLLFHYYDKDFNNEADTPDNFQSRRPNTSFCFLDIRSPGLGDTAMYLCATSRVGRGSYNEQFFGPGTRLTVL.

The chain links TRBV11-2 to TRBJ1-4; TRBD1 is a possible D gene (6 bases). The CDR3 length is 16 residues. The V gene's germline CDR1 is SGHAT and CDR2 FQNNGV. V was trimmed by 2 bases and J by 8 bases, leaving 18 bases between them. The CDR3 loop is CASSLSVYGGREKLFF. CDR3 sequence (DNA): TGTGCCAGCAGCTTATCGGTTTATGGGGGCCGGGAAAAACTGTTTTTT.

The V gene is TRBV7-9, the J gene TRBJ2-7, with 9 nucleotides matching TRBD1. The CDR3 totals 15 residues. Germline lookup yields CDR1 SEHNR and CDR2 FQNEAQ (reference sequence). The junction had 7 bases not matched to a gene; V was cut back by 4 bases and J by 3 bases. The CDR3 DNA is TGTGCCAGCAGCTCAGGGACAGGGAATCACTACGAGCAGTACTTC. Its translation is CASSSGTGNHYEQYF.

The chain employs TRBV4-1 and TRBJ1-3, with D perhaps TRBD1 (6 bases). The germline V and J ends were trimmed by 6 bases and 8 bases, with 17 bases remaining between them. Germline CDR1 MGHRA, CDR2 YSYEKL. The CDR3 sequence is 14 residues long. The CDR3 nucleotides read TGCGCCAGCAGACCGGGACAATGGGAGCACACCATATATTTT. This codes for CASRPGQWEHTIYF.

The chain couples TRBV5-1 to TRBJ1-1; TRBD1 is a possible D gene (6 bases). From germline, CDR1 is SGHRS and CDR2 YFSETQ. Trimming stripped 6 bases from V and 0 bases from J, with 12 bases between. This CDR3 region has 14 residues. CDR3 region: CASTWDTLNTEAFF. CDR3 in DNA: TGCGCCAGCACCTGGGACACCCTGAACACTGAAGCTTTCTTT. Full variable domain (rest looked up from reference TRBV5-1 and TRBJ1-1): KAGVTQTPRYLIKTRGQQVTLSCSPISGHRSVSWYQQTPGQGLQFLFEYFSETQRNKGNFPGRFSGRQFSNSRSEMNVSTLELGDSALYLCASTWDTLNTEAFFGQGTRLTVV.